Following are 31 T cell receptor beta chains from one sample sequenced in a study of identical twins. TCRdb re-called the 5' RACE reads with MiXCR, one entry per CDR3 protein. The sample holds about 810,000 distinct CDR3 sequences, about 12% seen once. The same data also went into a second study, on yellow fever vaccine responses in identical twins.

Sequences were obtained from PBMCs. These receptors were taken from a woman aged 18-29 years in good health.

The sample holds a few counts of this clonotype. The chain's CDR3 is CASSQARGVTYEQYF. CDR3 DNA sequence: TGCGCCAGCAGCCAAGCGCGCGGAGTCACCTACGAGCAGTACTTC. V usage is TRBV4-1 and J usage is TRBJ2-7; D remains unclear. Germline V CDR1 and CDR2: MGHRA, YSYEKL. The CDR3 length is 15 residues. Trimming pared 1 base from V and 2 bases from J, leaving 12 bases between.

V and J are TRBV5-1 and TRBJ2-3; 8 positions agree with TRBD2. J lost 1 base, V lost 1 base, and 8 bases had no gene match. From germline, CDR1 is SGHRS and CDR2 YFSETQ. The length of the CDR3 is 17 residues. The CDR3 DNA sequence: TGCGCCAGCAGCTTGAAACAAACGGGAGGGGGCACAGATACGCAGTATTTT. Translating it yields CASSLKQTGGGTDTQYF.

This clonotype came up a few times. The DNA for the CDR3 is TGCAGCGTTGTTGTGAGAGTAGTAAATGAGCAGTTCTTC. It is translated as CSVVVRVVNEQFF. The J gene is TRBJ2-1, the V gene TRBV29-1; D remains ambiguous. Germline assignment: CDR1 SQVTM and CDR2 ANQGSEA. The CDR3 is made up of 13 amino acids. Trimming pared 4 bases from V and 7 bases from J, leaving 14 bases between.

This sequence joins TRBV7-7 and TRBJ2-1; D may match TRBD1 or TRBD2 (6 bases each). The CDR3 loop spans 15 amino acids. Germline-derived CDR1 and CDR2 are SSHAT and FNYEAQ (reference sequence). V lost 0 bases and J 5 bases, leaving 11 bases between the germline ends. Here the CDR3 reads CASSLALGGNNEQFF. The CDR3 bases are TGTGCCAGCAGCTTAGCGTTAGGGGGGAACAATGAGCAGTTCTTC.

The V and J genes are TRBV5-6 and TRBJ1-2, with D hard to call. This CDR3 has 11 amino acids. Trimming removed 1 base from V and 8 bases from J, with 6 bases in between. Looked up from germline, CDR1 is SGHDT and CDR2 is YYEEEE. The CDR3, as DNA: TGTGCCAGCAGCTTGATTTCGGGCTACACCTTC. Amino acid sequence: CASSLISGYTF. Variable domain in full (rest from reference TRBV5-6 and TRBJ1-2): DAGVTQSPTHLIKTRGQQVTLRCSPKSGHDTVSWYQQALGQGPQFIFQYYEEEERQRGNFPDRFSGHQFPNYSSELNVNALLLGDSALYLCASSLISGYTFGSGTRLTVV.

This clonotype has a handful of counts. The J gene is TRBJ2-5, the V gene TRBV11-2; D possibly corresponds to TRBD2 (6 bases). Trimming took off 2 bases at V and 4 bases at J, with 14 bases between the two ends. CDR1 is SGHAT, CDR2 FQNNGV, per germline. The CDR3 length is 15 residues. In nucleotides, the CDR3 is TGTGCCAGCAGCTTAAATATGCGGGGAGGAGAGACCCAGTACTTC. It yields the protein CASSLNMRGGETQYF. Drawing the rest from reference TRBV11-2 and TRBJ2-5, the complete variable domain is EAGVAQSPRYKIIEKRQSVAFWCNPISGHATLYWYQQILGQGPKLLIQFQNNGVVDDSQLPKDRFSAERLKGVDSTLKIQPAKLEDSAVYLCASSLNMRGGETQYFGPGTRLLVL.

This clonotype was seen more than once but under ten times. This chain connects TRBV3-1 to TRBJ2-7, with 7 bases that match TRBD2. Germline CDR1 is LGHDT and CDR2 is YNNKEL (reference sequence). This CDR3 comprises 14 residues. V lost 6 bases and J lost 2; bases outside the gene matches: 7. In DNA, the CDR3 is TGTGCCAGCAGTGATTCGGGGAGGGCCTACGAGCAGTACTTC. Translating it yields CASSDSGRAYEQYF.

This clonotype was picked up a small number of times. The CDR3 sequence: CSATGSTDTQYF. CDR3 nucleotides: TGCAGTGCAACGGGAAGCACAGATACGCAGTATTTT. The chain links TRBV20-1 to TRBJ2-3, with D perhaps matching TRBD2 (5 bases). This CDR3 contains 12 residues. V shed 6 bases and J shed 0 bases, with 7 bases lying between them. Germline lookup yields CDR1 DFQATT and CDR2 SNEGSKA (reference sequence).

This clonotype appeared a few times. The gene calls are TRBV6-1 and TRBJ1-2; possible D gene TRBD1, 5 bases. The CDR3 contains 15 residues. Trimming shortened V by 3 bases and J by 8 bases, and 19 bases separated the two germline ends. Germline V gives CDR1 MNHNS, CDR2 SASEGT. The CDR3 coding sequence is TGTGCCAGCAGTGAGCAGCAGGGTGACCTTAGCGGCTACACCTTC. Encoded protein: CASSEQQGDLSGYTF.

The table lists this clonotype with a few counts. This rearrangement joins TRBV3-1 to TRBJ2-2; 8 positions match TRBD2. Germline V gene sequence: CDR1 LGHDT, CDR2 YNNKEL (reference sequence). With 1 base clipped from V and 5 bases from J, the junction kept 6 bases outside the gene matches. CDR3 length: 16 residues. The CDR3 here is CASSQGLASKTGELFF. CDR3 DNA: TGTGCCAGCAGCCAAGGACTAGCGAGTAAAACCGGGGAGCTGTTTTTT.

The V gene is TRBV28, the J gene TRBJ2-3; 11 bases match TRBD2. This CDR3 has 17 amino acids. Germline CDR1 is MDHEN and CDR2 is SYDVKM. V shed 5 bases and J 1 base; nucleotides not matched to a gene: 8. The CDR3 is CASSLGTSGIRTDTQYF. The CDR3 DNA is TGTGCCAGCAGTCTTGGGACTAGCGGCATTCGCACAGATACGCAGTATTTT. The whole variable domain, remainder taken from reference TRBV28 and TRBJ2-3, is DVKVTQSSRYLVKRTGEKVFLECVQDMDHENMFWYRQDPGLGLRLIYFSYDVKMKEKGDIPEGYSVSREKKERFSLILESASTNQTSMYLCASSLGTSGIRTDTQYFGPGTRLTVL.

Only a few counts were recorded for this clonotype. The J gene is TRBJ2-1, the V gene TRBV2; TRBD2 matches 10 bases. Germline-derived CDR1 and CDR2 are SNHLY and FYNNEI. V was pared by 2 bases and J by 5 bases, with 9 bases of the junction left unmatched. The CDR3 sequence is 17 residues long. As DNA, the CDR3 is TGTGCCAGCAGTGAAAGGGAAGCTAGCGGGGGAGACAATGAGCAGTTCTTC. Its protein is CASSEREASGGDNEQFF. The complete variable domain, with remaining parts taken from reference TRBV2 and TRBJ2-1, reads EPEVTQTPSHQVTQMGQEVILRCVPISNHLYFYWYRQILGQKVEFLVSFYNNEISEKSEIFDDQFSVERPDGSNFTLKIRSTKLEDSAMYFCASSEREASGGDNEQFFGPGTRLTVL.

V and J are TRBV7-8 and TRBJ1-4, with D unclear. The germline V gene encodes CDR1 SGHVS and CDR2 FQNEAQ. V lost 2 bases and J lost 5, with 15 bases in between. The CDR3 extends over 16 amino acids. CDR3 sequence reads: CASSLLGGEPNEKLFF. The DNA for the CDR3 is TGTGCCAGCAGCTTATTAGGAGGAGAACCGAATGAAAAACTGTTTTTT.

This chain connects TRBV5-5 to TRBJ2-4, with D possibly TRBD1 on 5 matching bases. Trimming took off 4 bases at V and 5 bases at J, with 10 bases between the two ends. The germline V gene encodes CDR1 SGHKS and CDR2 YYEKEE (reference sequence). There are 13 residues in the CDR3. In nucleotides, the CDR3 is TGTGCCAGCAGCGGTGACAGACAAAACATTCAGTACTTC. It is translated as CASSGDRQNIQYF.

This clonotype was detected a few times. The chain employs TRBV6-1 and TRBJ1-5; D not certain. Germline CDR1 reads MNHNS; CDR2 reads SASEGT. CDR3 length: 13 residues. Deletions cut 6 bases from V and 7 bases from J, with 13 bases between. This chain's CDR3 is CASRLLPGQPQHF. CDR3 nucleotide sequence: TGTGCCAGCAGACTCCTGCCGGGCCAGCCCCAGCATTTT.

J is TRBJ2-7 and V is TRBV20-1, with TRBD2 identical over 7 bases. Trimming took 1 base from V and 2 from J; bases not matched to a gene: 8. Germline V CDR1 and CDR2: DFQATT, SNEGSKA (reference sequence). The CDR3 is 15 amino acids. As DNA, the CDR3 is TGCAGTGCTAGAGGTTTGTGGGGGAGGGCCTACGAGCAGTACTTC. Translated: CSARGLWGRAYEQYF.

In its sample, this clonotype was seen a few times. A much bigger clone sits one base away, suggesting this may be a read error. CDR3 residues: CASSLETPNTEAFF. The CDR3 DNA reads as TGCGCCAGCAGCTTGGAGACACCGAACACTGAAGCTTTCTTT. The chain couples TRBV5-1 to TRBJ1-1; D gene ambiguous. V lost 0 bases to trimming and J lost 1 base, with 7 bases between them. The length of the CDR3 is 14 residues. Germline values: CDR1 SGHRS, CDR2 YFSETQ.

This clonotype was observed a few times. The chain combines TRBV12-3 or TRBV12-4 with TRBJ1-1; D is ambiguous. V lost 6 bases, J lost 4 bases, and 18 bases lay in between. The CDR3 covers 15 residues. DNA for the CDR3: TGTGCCAGCAGGACTCAATTAAATTATCGCACTGAAGCTTTCTTT. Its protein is CASRTQLNYRTEAFF.

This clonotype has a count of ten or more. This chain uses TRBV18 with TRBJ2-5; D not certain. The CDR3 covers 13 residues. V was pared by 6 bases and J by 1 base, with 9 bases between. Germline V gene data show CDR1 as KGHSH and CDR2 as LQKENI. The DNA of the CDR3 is TGTGCCAGCTCGTTCAGCGCCCAAGAGACCCAGTACTTC. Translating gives CASSFSAQETQYF.

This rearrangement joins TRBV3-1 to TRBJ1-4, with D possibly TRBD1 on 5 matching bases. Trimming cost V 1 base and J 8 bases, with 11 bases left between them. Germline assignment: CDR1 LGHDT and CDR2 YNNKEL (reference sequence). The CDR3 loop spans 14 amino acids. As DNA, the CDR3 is TGTGCCAGCAGCCAAGCGGGGGGAAGGGAAAAACTGTTTTTT. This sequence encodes CASSQAGGREKLFF.

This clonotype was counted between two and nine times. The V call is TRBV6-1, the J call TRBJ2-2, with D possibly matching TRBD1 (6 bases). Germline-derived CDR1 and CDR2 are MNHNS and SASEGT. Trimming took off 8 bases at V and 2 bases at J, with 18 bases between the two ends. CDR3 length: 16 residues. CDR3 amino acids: CASAMNPGANTGELFF. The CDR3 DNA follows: TGTGCCAGCGCAATGAATCCAGGGGCCAACACCGGGGAGCTGTTTTTT.

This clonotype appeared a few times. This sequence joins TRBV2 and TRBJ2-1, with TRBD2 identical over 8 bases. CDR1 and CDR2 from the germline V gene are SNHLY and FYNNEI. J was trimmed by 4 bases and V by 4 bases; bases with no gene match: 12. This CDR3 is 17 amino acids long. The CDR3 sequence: CASSGGLAGMTYNEQFF. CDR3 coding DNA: TGTGCCAGCAGTGGGGGATTAGCGGGAATGACTTACAATGAGCAGTTCTTC.

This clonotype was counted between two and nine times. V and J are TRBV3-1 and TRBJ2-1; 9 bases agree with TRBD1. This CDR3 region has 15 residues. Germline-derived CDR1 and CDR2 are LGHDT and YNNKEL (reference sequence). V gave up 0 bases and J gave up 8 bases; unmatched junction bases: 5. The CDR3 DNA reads TGTGCCAGCAGCCAAGAGCGAAACAGGGGGCATGAGCAGTTCTTC. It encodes CASSQERNRGHEQFF.

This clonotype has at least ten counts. The CDR3 DNA reads TGTGCCAGCAGTTACCCGGGGATGAACACTGAAGCTTTCTTT. It codes for CASSYPGMNTEAFF. V and J are TRBV6-5 and TRBJ1-1, with D uncertain. Germline-derived CDR1 and CDR2 are MNHEY and SVGAGI. The V end was cut by 2 bases, the J end by 0 bases, with 7 bases between. The CDR3 length is 14 residues.

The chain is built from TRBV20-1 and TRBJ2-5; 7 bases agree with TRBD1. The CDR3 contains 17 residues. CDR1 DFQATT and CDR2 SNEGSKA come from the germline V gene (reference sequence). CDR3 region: CSAVISTAQGKRETQYF. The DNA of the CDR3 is TGCAGCGCAGTCATATCCACGGCACAGGGGAAAAGGGAGACCCAGTACTTC.

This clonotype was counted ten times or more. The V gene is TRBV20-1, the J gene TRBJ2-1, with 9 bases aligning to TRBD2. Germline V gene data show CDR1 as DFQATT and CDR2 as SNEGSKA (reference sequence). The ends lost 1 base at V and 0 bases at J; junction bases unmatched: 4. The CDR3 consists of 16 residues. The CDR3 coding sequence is TGCAGTGCTAGAGGGGCGGGGGGGAGCTCCTACAATGAGCAGTTCTTC. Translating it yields CSARGAGGSSYNEQFF.

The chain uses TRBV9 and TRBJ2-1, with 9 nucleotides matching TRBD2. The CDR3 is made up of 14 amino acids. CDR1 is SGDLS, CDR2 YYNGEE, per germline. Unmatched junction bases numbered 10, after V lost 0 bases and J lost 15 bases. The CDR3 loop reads CASSVGSGGLFLFF. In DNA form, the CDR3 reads TGTGCCAGCAGCGTAGGTAGCGGGGGTCTTTTTCTGTTCTTC.

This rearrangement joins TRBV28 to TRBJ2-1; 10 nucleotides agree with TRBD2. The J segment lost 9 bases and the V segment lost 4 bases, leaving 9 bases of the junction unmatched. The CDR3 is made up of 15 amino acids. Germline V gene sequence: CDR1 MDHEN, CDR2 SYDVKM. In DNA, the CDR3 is TGTGCCAGCAGTTCTATAGCGGGAGGCCTGACTGAGCAGTTCTTC. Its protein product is CASSSIAGGLTEQFF.

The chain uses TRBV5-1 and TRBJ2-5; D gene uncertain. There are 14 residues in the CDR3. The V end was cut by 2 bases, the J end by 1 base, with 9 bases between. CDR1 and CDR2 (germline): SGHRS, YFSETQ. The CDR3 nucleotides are TGCGCCAGCAGCTTAGGACGCCGCCAAGAGACCCAGTACTTC. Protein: CASSLGRRQETQYF.

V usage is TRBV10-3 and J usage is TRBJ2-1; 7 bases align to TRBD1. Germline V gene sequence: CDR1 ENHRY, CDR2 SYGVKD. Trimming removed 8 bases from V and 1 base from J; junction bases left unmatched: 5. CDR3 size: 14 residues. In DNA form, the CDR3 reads TGTGCCATCTGCCCAGGGGGTTCCTACAATGAGCAGTTCTTC. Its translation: CAICPGGSYNEQFF.

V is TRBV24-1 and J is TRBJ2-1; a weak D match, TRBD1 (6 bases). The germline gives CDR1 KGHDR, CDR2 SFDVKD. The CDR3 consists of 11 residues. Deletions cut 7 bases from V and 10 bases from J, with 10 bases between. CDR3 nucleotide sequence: TGTGCCACCAGACAGGGTGGCGAGCAGTTCTTC. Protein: CATRQGGEQFF.